These 32 T cell receptor beta chains were sequenced from one sample in a study of CD8 T cells in ankylosing spondylitis. General study points: Characteristic of ankylosing spondylitis blood, it appeared, was a TCR beta motif comprising about eight highly homologous variants.

One entry per CDR3 protein, called by TCRdb with MiXCR from the 5' RACE reads. The sample lists about 700,000 distinct CDR3 sequences, around 19% seen once, with about 20% in the top ten. Antigens of these TCRs are unknown. The sequencing sample was made of blood, either unsorted or a sorted T cell fraction (not recorded which). Receptor source: a male donor with ankylosing spondylitis.

The chain combines TRBV4-2 with TRBJ2-2; 9 bases align to TRBD2. Germline lookup yields CDR1 LGHNA and CDR2 YNFKEQ. Trimming took 0 bases from V and 6 from J; bases not matched to a gene: 5. This CDR3 is 16 amino acids long. CDR3: CASSQEIAGASGELFF. The CDR3 bases are TGTGCCAGCAGCCAAGAGATAGCGGGAGCGTCCGGGGAGCTGTTTTTT.

V is TRBV29-1 and J is TRBJ2-1, with a possible D match to TRBD1 (5 bases). Germline V gives CDR1 SQVTM, CDR2 ANQGSEA. V lost 4 bases to trimming and J lost 10 bases, with 11 bases between them. The CDR3 has 11 amino acids. CDR3 nucleotides: TGCAGCGTTGTTCAGGGTTGGGAGCAGTTCTTC. Amino acid sequence: CSVVQGWEQFF.

This clonotype has only a few counts. The DNA of the CDR3 is TGCGCCAGCAGCGTGGGACAGGGCTTCGCTTATGGCTACACCTTC. This encodes CASSVGQGFAYGYTF. The chain has TRBV5-1 and TRBJ1-2; 9 bases are a match to TRBD1. The V segment lost 4 bases and the J segment 5 bases; nucleotides outside the gene matches: 9. The CDR3 runs 15 residues. Germline loops: CDR1 SGHRS, CDR2 YFSETQ.

This clonotype was counted ten times or more. The chain recombines TRBV12-3 or TRBV12-4 with TRBJ2-7; TRBD1 is a possible D gene (6 bases). Trimming cost V 8 bases and J 3 bases, with 11 bases left between them. The CDR3 runs 12 residues. Here the CDR3 DNA reads TGTGCCAGCGGAACAGGGCGCTACGAGCAGTACTTC. Amino acid sequence: CASGTGRYEQYF.

This clonotype was observed a few times. CDR3 in amino acids: CSAPRSGHSEQYF. In nucleotides, the CDR3 is TGCAGTGCGCCGAGGTCGGGACACTCCGAGCAGTACTTC. The V and J genes are TRBV20-1 and TRBJ2-7, with D possibly TRBD1 on 6 matching bases. The CDR3 sequence is 13 residues long. V lost 6 bases to trimming and J lost 6 bases, with 18 bases between them. Germline CDR1 reads DFQATT; CDR2 reads SNEGSKA (reference sequence).

This clonotype turned up a few times. This chain links TRBV6-2 or TRBV6-3 with TRBJ2-5, with D uncertain. This CDR3 has 12 residues. The germline V gene encodes CDR1 MNHEY and CDR2 SVGEGT. Between the trimmed V and J ends, which lost 2 bases and 5 bases, there was a span of 6 bases. DNA of the CDR3: TGTGCCAGCAGTTACGGTTGGGAGACCCAGTACTTC. It encodes CASSYGWETQYF.

The J gene is TRBJ2-7, the V gene TRBV29-1; 11 nucleotides agree with TRBD1. The CDR3 is 15 residues long. With 5 bases clipped from V and 2 bases from J, the junction kept 8 bases outside the gene matches. From germline, CDR1 is SQVTM and CDR2 ANQGSEA. The CDR3 spells CSVLRPGQGAYEQYF. The CDR3 DNA sequence: TGCAGCGTTTTGAGACCGGGACAGGGGGCCTACGAGCAGTACTTC.

The rearrangement joins TRBV14 to TRBJ1-6; tentatively, D is TRBD1 (6 bases). Germline values: CDR1 SGHDN, CDR2 FVKESK. CDR3 length: 16 residues. The germline V and J ends were trimmed by 4 bases and 7 bases, with 17 bases remaining between them. This CDR3 reads CASSPQGGGSNSPLHF. CDR3 bases: TGTGCCAGCAGCCCTCAAGGGGGGGGCTCGAATTCACCCCTCCACTTT.

This clonotype was seen a handful of times. The chain uses TRBV28 and TRBJ2-7; no reliable D call. Germline loops: CDR1 MDHEN, CDR2 SYDVKM. There are 14 residues in the CDR3. Trimming left V 1 base short and J 6 bases short, with 13 bases between. The CDR3 spells CASSLLQLRSEQYF. The DNA for the CDR3 is TGTGCCAGCAGTTTATTGCAGCTGCGGTCCGAGCAGTACTTC.

The chain recombines TRBV10-3 with TRBJ2-3; no clear D gene. From germline, CDR1 is ENHRY and CDR2 SYGVKD. The CDR3 runs to 10 residues. V lost 3 bases and J 8 bases, leaving 3 bases between the germline ends. Here the CDR3 DNA reads TGTGCCATCAGTGACGGTACGCAGTATTTT. Translating gives CAISDGTQYF.

Only a few counts were recorded for this clonotype. This rearrangement joins TRBV12-3 or TRBV12-4 to TRBJ2-7; D may be TRBD2 (5 bases). The CDR3 length is 15 residues. V lost 3 bases and J 0 bases, leaving 12 bases between the germline ends. The CDR3 region is CASSLRAWGSYEQYF. CDR3 bases: TGTGCCAGCAGTTTGAGGGCGTGGGGCTCCTACGAGCAGTACTTC.

This clonotype was recorded at least ten times. The DNA for the CDR3 is TGTGCCAGCAGCTTAAGCCCCAGGGGACTAGCGGAGTACAATGAGCAGTTCTTC. It translates to CASSLSPRGLAEYNEQFF. The gene calls are TRBV7-3 and TRBJ2-1, with TRBD2 identical over 11 bases. The V gene end was trimmed by 1 base and the J gene end by 4 bases; junction bases not matched to a gene: 9. CDR3 size: 18 residues. Germline V lookup: CDR1 SGHTA, CDR2 FQGTGA.

This clonotype appeared a single time. The rearrangement uses TRBV6-5 and TRBJ1-6; no reliable D call. This CDR3 has 17 amino acids. Trimming removed 0 bases from V and 10 bases from J, with 19 bases in between. Germline CDR1 MNHEY, CDR2 SVGAGI. CDR3 protein: CASSYSSNSPIGSPLHF. The CDR3 nucleotides read TGTGCCAGCAGTTACTCATCTAACAGTCCGATCGGATCACCCCTCCACTTT.

This chain connects TRBV25-1 to TRBJ2-1; D is possibly TRBD2 (7 bases). The CDR3 extends over 15 amino acids. The V gene's germline CDR1 is MGHDK and CDR2 SYGVNS. Deletions cut 4 bases from V and 8 bases from J, with 18 bases between. In nucleotides, the CDR3 is TGTGCCAGCAGTGGGACAGCGGGGTCGGTCTATGAGCAGTTCTTC. Amino acid sequence: CASSGTAGSVYEQFF.

This clonotype was recorded a few times. The chain uses TRBV28 and TRBJ2-7; D gene ambiguous. The CDR3 runs 13 residues. CDR1 is MDHEN and CDR2 is SYDVKM in the germline V gene. Trimming took off 3 bases at V and 6 bases at J, with 12 bases between the two ends. The CDR3 loop is CASSLVELGEQYF. DNA of the CDR3: TGTGCCAGCAGTTTGGTCGAACTTGGCGAGCAGTACTTC.

There are a few counts of this clonotype. CDR3 coding DNA: TGTGCCAGCAGTTACGAGCGGGGGGGCCAAGATACGCAGTATTTT. This gives the protein CASSYERGGQDTQYF. The chain has TRBV6-5 and TRBJ2-3, with 10 bases identical to TRBD2. J was trimmed by 5 bases and V by 2 bases; bases with no gene match: 4. This CDR3 is 15 amino acids long. Germline loops: CDR1 MNHEY, CDR2 SVGAGI.

J is TRBJ2-1 and V is TRBV28, with 7 bases that match TRBD2. The trim removed 3 bases at V and 3 bases at J, leaving 5 bases unmatched. Germline V gives CDR1 MDHEN, CDR2 SYDVKM. The CDR3 has 15 amino acids. CDR3 residues: CASSFPERDYNEQFF. The CDR3 region has the DNA TGTGCCAGCAGTTTCCCCGAGCGGGACTACAATGAGCAGTTCTTC.

This clonotype was seen repeatedly, ten times or more. V is TRBV11-2 and J is TRBJ2-2; TRBD1 might be the D (6 bases). CDR3 length: 13 amino acids. Germline CDR1 reads SGHAT; CDR2 reads FQNNGV. V was trimmed by 0 bases and J by 11 bases, leaving 10 bases between them. CDR3 sequence: CASSLDTRGELFF. CDR3 in DNA: TGTGCCAGCAGCTTAGATACCAGGGGCGAGCTGTTTTTT.

This clonotype was seen a few times. The rearrangement uses TRBV7-2 and TRBJ2-3; TRBD2 aligns across 12 bases. The V gene's germline CDR1 is SGHTA and CDR2 FQGNSA. V was clipped by 8 bases and J by 5 bases; unmatched bases: 8. This CDR3 contains 15 residues. The CDR3, as DNA: TGTGCCAGCGGAAGCTTGGGACTAGCGGGAGATACGCAGTATTTT. Its protein is CASGSLGLAGDTQYF.

This clonotype has a handful of counts. This chain joins TRBV7-9 and TRBJ2-5, with 9 bases matching TRBD2. The CDR3 length is 14 residues. V lost 1 base, J lost 9 bases, and 6 bases stayed unmatched. Germline lookup yields CDR1 SEHNR and CDR2 FQNEAQ (reference sequence). The CDR3 sequence is CASSLVAGERAQYF. DNA of the CDR3: TGTGCCAGCAGCTTAGTAGCGGGGGAGAGGGCCCAGTACTTC.

A few counts support this clonotype. The chain carries TRBV6-5 and TRBJ1-4; the D gene is possibly TRBD1 (6 bases). In germline, CDR1 is MNHEY, CDR2 SVGAGI. This CDR3 comprises 15 residues. Trimming pared 0 bases from V and 4 bases from J, leaving 9 bases between. The CDR3 DNA sequence: TGTGCCAGCAGTTACTCTACAGGGAATAATGAAAAACTGTTTTTT. Encoded protein: CASSYSTGNNEKLFF.

This clonotype was counted only a few times. The chain is built from TRBV5-1 and TRBJ2-2, with D possibly matching TRBD1 (6 bases). The V gene's germline CDR1 is SGHRS and CDR2 YFSETQ. The CDR3 is made up of 14 amino acids. Trimming took 4 bases from V and 7 from J, leaving 14 bases between them. The CDR3 bases are TGCGCCAGCAGCCTACAGGGTAGTTACGGGGAGCTGTTTTTT. Translating gives CASSLQGSYGELFF.

This chain links TRBV20-1 with TRBJ2-1, with D possibly TRBD2 on 6 matching bases. Per the germline V gene, CDR1 is DFQATT and CDR2 is SNEGSKA (reference sequence). V lost 6 bases and J lost 5, with 20 bases in between. The CDR3 runs to 15 residues. The CDR3 here is CSATSSAENNNEQFF. CDR3 bases: TGCAGTGCAACCTCTAGCGCGGAGAACAACAATGAGCAGTTCTTC.

The CDR3 sequence is CASSSSGQSSGNTIYF. The DNA for the CDR3 is TGCGCCAGCAGCTCCTCCGGACAGTCCTCTGGAAACACCATATATTTT. The V and J genes are TRBV5-1 and TRBJ1-3; a possible D gene is TRBD1 (6 bases). Trimming stripped 3 bases from V and 0 bases from J, with 13 bases between. This CDR3 region has 16 residues. Germline V gene data show CDR1 as SGHRS and CDR2 as YFSETQ.

The chain carries TRBV10-2 and TRBJ2-2; D remains unclear. V lost 2 bases and J lost 3, with 13 bases in between. Per germline, CDR1 WSHSY and CDR2 SAAADI. CDR3 length equals 16 residues. The CDR3 protein is CASSEGWVVDTGELFF. The CDR3 DNA reads TGCGCCAGCAGTGAGGGTTGGGTCGTGGACACCGGGGAGCTGTTTTTT.

This clonotype was picked up a small number of times. This chain joins TRBV4-1 and TRBJ2-5, with 8 bases identical to TRBD1. Germline V gene sequence: CDR1 MGHRA, CDR2 YSYEKL. Trimming removed 5 bases from V and 7 bases from J; junction bases left unmatched: 12. The length of the CDR3 is 15 residues. The CDR3 here is CASSTGQDTRRTQYF. CDR3 bases: TGCGCCAGCAGCACGGGACAGGACACCAGAAGGACCCAGTACTTC.

This clonotype was counted only a few times. V gene TRBV7-2 combines with J gene TRBJ1-2; no definite D call. The CDR3 has 16 amino acids. The V end was cut by 4 bases, the J end by 7 bases, with 22 bases between. Germline V gene data show CDR1 as SGHTA and CDR2 as FQGNSA. The CDR3 reads CASSSPDGVSPAGYTF. The CDR3 DNA sequence: TGTGCCAGCAGCTCACCGGACGGCGTAAGTCCAGCTGGCTACACCTTC.

This clonotype was seen more than once but under ten times. This rearrangement joins TRBV4-3 to TRBJ2-1, with D tentatively TRBD1 (5 bases). CDR1 is LGHNA, CDR2 YSLEER, per germline. V was pared by 3 bases and J by 6 bases, with 15 bases between. CDR3 length: 15 residues. The CDR3 DNA sequence: TGCGCCAGCAGCCAGGACCCCAGGGTCATCAATGAGCAGTTCTTC. The encoded protein is CASSQDPRVINEQFF.

V is TRBV14 and J is TRBJ2-2, with no clear D. Trimming removed 7 bases at V and 0 bases at J, with 15 bases between. The CDR3 has 16 residues. Germline assignment: CDR1 SGHDN and CDR2 FVKESK. The CDR3 DNA reads as TGTGCCAGCACCCCGATTGCGGAAGCGAACACCGGGGAGCTGTTTTTT. Its translation is CASTPIAEANTGELFF.

The rearrangement joins TRBV6-5 to TRBJ1-3; D might be TRBD1 (6 bases). The germline V gene has CDR1 MNHEY and CDR2 SVGAGI. This CDR3 has 17 amino acids. Trimming shortened V by 2 bases and J by 0 bases, and 14 bases separated the two germline ends. The CDR3 is CASSYNRVGSSGNTIYF. For the CDR3, the DNA is TGTGCCAGCAGTTACAACAGGGTGGGGAGCTCTGGAAACACCATATATTTT.

This clonotype was detected only a few times. V and J are TRBV5-1 and TRBJ2-7; 13 positions agree with TRBD2. Germline values: CDR1 SGHRS, CDR2 YFSETQ. There are 16 residues in the CDR3. V gave up 4 bases and J gave up 4 bases; unmatched junction bases: 8. CDR3 bases: TGCGCCAGCAGCGGGGGACTAGCGGGGCTCTATTACGAGCAGTACTTC. Its protein is CASSGGLAGLYYEQYF.

This sequence joins TRBV5-1 and TRBJ2-7; TRBD2 matches 9 bases. The CDR3 is made up of 15 amino acids. CDR1 SGHRS and CDR2 YFSETQ come from the germline V gene. Unmatched junction bases numbered 3, after V lost 2 bases and J lost 0 bases. The CDR3 DNA reads TGCGCCAGCAGCTTAGGCGGGAGGGTCTCCTACGAGCAGTACTTC. Translating it yields CASSLGGRVSYEQYF.